The present entry profiles one TCR beta chain with its context. What it binds is unknown. This record comes from a study of prognosis after radiotherapy for stage I lung cancer. The study, taken as a whole, reports: Reduced Shannon entropy following stereotactic body radiation therapy was recorded in patients who developed distant metastases. TRBV and TRBJ gene usage reportedly differed between patients with and without metastases.

The study amplified the TCR beta CDR3 region from genomic DNA. This amplification was carried out by two rounds of multiplex PCR. Primers specific to each TRBV and TRBJ gene were used in first-round PCR. TCRdb passed the multiplex PCR reads through MiXCR, listing each CDR3 protein once. The table has over 11,000 distinct CDR3 sequences, just under 30% seen once. Peripheral blood samples of six milliliters were drawn at each of two time points. The TCR originated in a donor older than 45 with non-small cell lung cancer. The sample was PBMCs, taken before or after stereotactic body radiation therapy (not recorded which).

CDR3 nucleotides: TGTGCCAGCAGTGGGGGACTAGCGGTAGAGACCCGGAGAGATACGCAGTATTTT. It translates to CASSGGLAVETRRDTQYF. V usage is TRBV12-3 or TRBV12-4 and J usage is TRBJ2-3; 11 bases are shared with TRBD2. With 5 bases clipped from V and 5 bases from J, the junction kept 15 bases outside the gene matches. This CDR3 region has 18 residues.